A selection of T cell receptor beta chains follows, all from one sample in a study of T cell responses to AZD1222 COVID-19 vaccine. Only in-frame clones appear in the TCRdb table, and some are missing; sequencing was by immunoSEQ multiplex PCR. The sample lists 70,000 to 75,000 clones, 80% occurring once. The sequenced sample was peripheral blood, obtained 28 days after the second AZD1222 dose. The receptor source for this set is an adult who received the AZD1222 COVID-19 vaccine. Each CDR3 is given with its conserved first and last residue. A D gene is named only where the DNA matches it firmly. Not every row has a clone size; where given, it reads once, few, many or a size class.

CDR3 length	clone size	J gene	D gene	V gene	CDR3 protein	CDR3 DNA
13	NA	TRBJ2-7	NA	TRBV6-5	CASSYSRVSEQYF	TGTGCCAGCAGTTACTCGAGGGTATCTGAGCAGTACTTC
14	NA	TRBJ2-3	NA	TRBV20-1	CSASERRGLDTQYF	TGCAGTGCTAGTGAGCGCCGAGGCCTAGATACGCAGTATTTT
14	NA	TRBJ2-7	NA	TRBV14	CASSRVTGVYEQYF	TGTGCCAGCAGCCGAGTGACGGGGGTATACGAGCAGTACTTC
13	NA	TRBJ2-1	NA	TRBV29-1	CSAVYSSYNEQFF	TGCAGCGCAGTATATAGCTCCTACAATGAGCAGTTCTTC
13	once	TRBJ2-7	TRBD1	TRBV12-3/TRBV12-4	CASSLSTGREQYF	TGTGCCAGCAGTTTATCGACAGGGCGCGAGCAGTACTTC
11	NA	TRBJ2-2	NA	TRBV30	CAWSGRRELFF	TGTGCCTGGAGCGGACGGCGGGAGCTGTTTTTT
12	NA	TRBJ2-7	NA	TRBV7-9	CASSPWSYEQYF	TGTGCCAGCAGCCCATGGTCGTACGAGCAGTACTTC
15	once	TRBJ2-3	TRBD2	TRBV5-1	CASRGGSGVADTQYF	TGCGCCAGCAGAGGAGGGAGCGGGGTAGCAGATACGCAGTATTTT
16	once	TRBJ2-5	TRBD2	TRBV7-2	CASSLGPGAGGVTQYF	TGTGCCAGCAGCTTAGGGCCAGGTGCGGGGGGGGTGACCCAGTACTTC
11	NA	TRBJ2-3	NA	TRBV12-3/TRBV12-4	CASGTPDTQYF	TGTGCCAGCGGCACACCAGATACGCAGTATTTT
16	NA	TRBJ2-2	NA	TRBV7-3	CASSLPGQQGTGELFF	TGTGCCAGCAGCTTACCCGGACAGCAGGGTACCGGGGAGCTGTTTTTT
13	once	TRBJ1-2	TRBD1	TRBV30	CAWSAQGNYGYTF	TGTGCCTGGAGTGCACAGGGGAACTATGGCTACACCTTC
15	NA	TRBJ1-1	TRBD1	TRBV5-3	CARSIDRAVGTEAFF	TGTGCCAGAAGCATTGACAGGGCGGTTGGGACTGAAGCTTTCTTT
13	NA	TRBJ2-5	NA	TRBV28	CASSSQVQETQYF	TGTGCCAGCAGTTCACAGGTACAAGAGACCCAGTACTTC
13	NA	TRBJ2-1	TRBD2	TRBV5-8	CASRKTSGRALIF	TGTGCCAGCAGAAAGACTAGCGGGAGGGCCTTGATCTTC
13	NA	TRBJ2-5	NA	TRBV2	CASIKGVQETQYF	TGTGCCAGCATCAAGGGGGTGCAAGAGACCCAGTACTTC
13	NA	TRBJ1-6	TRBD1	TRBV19	CASSGQGASPLHF	TGTGCCAGTTCGGGACAGGGGGCTTCACCCCTCCACTTT
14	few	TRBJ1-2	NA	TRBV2	CASSERSTIDGYTF	TGTGCCAGCAGTGAGAGATCTACTATCGATGGCTACACCTTC
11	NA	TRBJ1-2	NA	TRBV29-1	CSVEGNDGYTF	TGCAGCGTTGAAGGGAATGACGGCTACACCTTC
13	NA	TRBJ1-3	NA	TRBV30	CAWKVQSGNTIYF	TGTGCCTGGAAGGTCCAAAGTGGAAACACCATATATTTT
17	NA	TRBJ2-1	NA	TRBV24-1	CATSDLQRAGFYNEQFF	TGTGCCACCAGTGATTTGCAAAGGGCGGGCTTCTACAATGAGCAGTTCTTC
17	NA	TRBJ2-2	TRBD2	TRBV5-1	CASSGTSGGAQSGELFF	TGCGCCAGCAGCGGGACTAGCGGGGGGGCCCAATCCGGGGAGCTGTTTTTT
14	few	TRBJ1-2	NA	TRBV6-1	CASSESPSLHGYTF	TGTGCCAGCAGTGAATCTCCGAGCCTCCATGGCTACACCTTC